These 13 T cell receptor beta chains originate from one sample sequenced in a study of blood T cell repertoires in COVID-19. Some clones are missing from TCRdb's copy, which holds only in-frame ones; the method was immunoSEQ multiplex PCR. In the table there are 60,000 to 65,000 clones, 88% of which are singletons. Sample: peripheral blood. Receptors were obtained from a man aged 45-65 years with active COVID-19.

This clone was seen just once. The chain employs TRBV5-1 and TRBJ2-2; the D is unclear. V was shortened by 5 bases and J by 4 bases, with 9 bases between the two germline ends. In germline, CDR1 is SGHRS, CDR2 YFSETQ. The CDR3 is made up of 13 amino acids. The CDR3 bases are TGCGCCAGCAGTTCGACTGTCACCGGGGAGCTGTTTTTT. It translates to CASSSTVTGELFF.

The chain joins TRBV7-8 to TRBJ2-1, with D possibly matching TRBD2 (7 bases). The CDR3 has 14 amino acids. Per germline, CDR1 SGHVS and CDR2 FQNEAQ. The V end was cut by 0 bases, the J end by 10 bases, with 13 bases between. The CDR3: CASSLAGGPREQFF. CDR3 in DNA: TGTGCCAGCAGCTTAGCGGGGGGGCCAAGAGAGCAGTTCTTC.

The V and J genes are TRBV6-5 and TRBJ2-7, with TRBD1 matching 8 bases. Germline V gene lookup returns CDR1 MNHEY and CDR2 SVGAGI. Trimming at V came to 8 bases and at J to 6 bases, leaving 6 bases not matched to a gene. There are 12 residues in the CDR3. Written as DNA, the CDR3 is TGTGCCAGCGTTCAGGGGGCGGGCGAGCAGTACTTC. It codes for CASVQGAGEQYF.

This chain uses TRBV7-2 with TRBJ2-4, with D possibly TRBD1 on 5 matching bases. The CDR3 is made up of 14 amino acids. V lost 3 bases and J 4 bases, leaving 10 bases between the germline ends. Germline lookup yields CDR1 SGHTA and CDR2 FQGNSA. CDR3 bases: TGTGCCAGCAGCTTTAGACAGACAAAAAACATTCAGTACTTC. Translation gives CASSFRQTKNIQYF.

The V call is TRBV6-5, the J call TRBJ1-6, with unresolved D. Trimming left V 6 bases short and J 6 bases short, with 6 bases between. The CDR3 consists of 12 residues. CDR1 is MNHEY, CDR2 SVGAGI, per germline. The CDR3 reads CASRSFNSPLHF. CDR3 nucleotides: TGTGCCAGCAGGAGCTTTAATTCACCCCTCCACTTT.

The chain employs TRBV7-9 and TRBJ2-3, with 7 bases identical to TRBD2. The CDR3 sequence is 15 residues long. CDR1 is SEHNR and CDR2 is FQNEAQ in the germline V gene (reference sequence). After removal of 3 bases from V and 2 bases from J, the junction contained 5 bases not matched to a gene. CDR3 region: CASSFQLALTDTQYF. The CDR3 coding sequence is TGTGCCAGCAGCTTCCAACTAGCGCTCACAGATACGCAGTATTTT. Using reference TRBV7-9 and TRBJ2-3 for the parts outside the CDR3, the full variable domain is DTGVSQNPRHKITKRGQNVTFRCDPISEHNRLYWYRQTLGQGPEFLTYFQNEAQLEKSRLLSDRFSAERPKGSFSTLEIQRTEQGDSAMYLCASSFQLALTDTQYFGPGTRLTVL.

The chain employs TRBV18 and TRBJ2-7; 9 positions match TRBD1. Germline V gene lookup returns CDR1 KGHSH and CDR2 LQKENI. The CDR3 sequence is 14 residues long. After removal of 7 bases from V and 1 base from J, the junction contained 5 bases not matched to a gene. The CDR3 nucleotides are TGTGCCAGCTTGGACAGGGGTACGTCCTACGAGCAGTACTTC. The encoded protein is CASLDRGTSYEQYF.

The chain links TRBV5-1 to TRBJ2-5; D might be TRBD1 (5 bases). V lost 4 bases, J lost 3 bases, and 13 bases lay in between. Germline V lookup: CDR1 SGHRS, CDR2 YFSETQ. The CDR3 is made up of 14 amino acids. Here the CDR3 DNA reads TGCGCCAGCAGCCAGGGTAGAGCAAAAGAGACCCAGTACTTC. It translates to CASSQGRAKETQYF.

The gene calls are TRBV7-8 and TRBJ2-6; 11 bases line up with TRBD1. There are 17 residues in the CDR3. Germline trimming cut 4 bases from V and 4 bases from J; bases unmatched to any gene: 6. In germline, CDR1 is SGHVS, CDR2 FQNEAQ. In DNA form, the CDR3 reads TGTGCCAGCAGCTCCGGGACAGGGGGGACCGGGGCCAACGTCCTGACTTTC. It is translated as CASSSGTGGTGANVLTF.

The rearrangement links TRBV4-1 to TRBJ1-1; D remains unclear. Germline V gives CDR1 MGHRA, CDR2 YSYEKL. V lost 6 bases, J lost 1 base, and 9 bases lay in between. The CDR3 is 13 amino acids. CDR3 DNA sequence: TGCGCCAGCAGTCGACTACGGAACACTGAAGCTTTCTTT. It is translated as CASSRLRNTEAFF.

V usage is TRBV6-5 and J usage is TRBJ2-5; D may be TRBD2 (6 bases). Trimming stripped 7 bases from V and 2 bases from J, with 17 bases between. The CDR3 contains 15 residues. Germline assignment: CDR1 MNHEY and CDR2 SVGAGI. CDR3 coding DNA: TGTGCCAGCACCTCTGGGGGGAGGAGGCAAGAGACCCAGTACTTC. Amino acid sequence: CASTSGGRRQETQYF.

A note on this clone: Germline and junction disagree at one end, which may indicate a read error. J is TRBJ1-2 and V is TRBV6-6; weak D call: TRBD1 (6 bases). CDR3 size: 11 residues. Germline V gives CDR1 MNHNY, CDR2 SVGAGI (reference sequence). The CDR3 spells CASSYRDTLNF. The CDR3 region has the DNA TGTGCCAGCAGTTACCGGGACACCCTGAACTTC.

This chain connects TRBV4-3 to TRBJ2-5, with TRBD2 identical over 7 bases. CDR3 length: 13 amino acids. Per germline, CDR1 LGHNA and CDR2 YSLEER. Germline trimming cut 4 bases from V and 5 bases from J; bases unmatched to any gene: 4. In nucleotides, the CDR3 is TGCGCCAGCAGCCGACTAGCCGGGGAGACCCAGTACTTC. Its translation is CASSRLAGETQYF.